What follows are 32 T cell receptor beta chains derived from one specimen sequenced in a study of T cells after yellow fever vaccination. TCRdb passed the 5' RACE reads through MiXCR, listing each CDR3 protein once. The sample lists roughly 400,000 distinct CDR3 sequences, under 20% seen once, with roughly a sixth in the top ten. This specimen was PBMCs, taken before the yellow fever booster vaccination. The receptors were sampled from a man aged 18-30 years who received the YFV17D yellow fever vaccine.

In this sample, this clonotype turned up many times. This chain uses TRBV29-1 with TRBJ1-2; D ambiguous. Between the trimmed V and J ends, which lost 7 bases and 4 bases, there was a span of 16 bases. The germline gives CDR1 SQVTM, CDR2 ANQGSEA. This CDR3 region has 13 residues. The CDR3 is CSAVTENLYGYTF. CDR3 DNA sequence: TGCAGCGCCGTAACAGAGAATCTCTATGGCTACACCTTC.

V and J are TRBV5-1 and TRBJ2-1, with D tentatively TRBD1 (5 bases). The CDR3 runs 12 residues. V gave up 0 bases and J gave up 15 bases, with 13 bases separating them. Germline CDR1 reads SGHRS; CDR2 reads YFSETQ. The CDR3 DNA reads as TGCGCCAGCAGCTTGGAGGGGAATTTGGGGTTCTTC. The encoded protein is CASSLEGNLGFF.

This chain joins TRBV20-1 and TRBJ1-1; the match to TRBD1 covers 7 bases. The germline gives CDR1 DFQATT, CDR2 SNEGSKA (reference sequence). CDR3 length: 13 amino acids. Here the CDR3 reads CRVDRVLNTEAFF. The CDR3 DNA follows: TGCAGAGTCGACAGGGTTCTGAACACTGAAGCTTTCTTT.

The chain joins TRBV7-3 to TRBJ1-6, with D possibly matching TRBD1 (5 bases). CDR3 length equals 16 residues. The V end lost 5 bases, the J end lost 5 bases, and 16 bases lay between the germline ends. The germline V gene encodes CDR1 SGHTA and CDR2 FQGTGA. The chain's CDR3 is CASSPIPGQNNSPLHF. Here the CDR3 DNA reads TGTGCCAGCAGCCCTATCCCGGGGCAGAATAATTCACCCCTCCACTTT.

This clonotype was seen only a few times. The chain links TRBV3-1 to TRBJ2-5, with 7 bases matching TRBD2. CDR3 size: 13 residues. Germline CDR1 reads LGHDT; CDR2 reads YNNKEL (reference sequence). Germline trimming cut 5 bases from V and 5 bases from J; bases unmatched to any gene: 5. CDR3 nucleotides: TGTGCCAGCAGCGCGACTAGCCGGGAGACCCAGTACTTC. This encodes CASSATSRETQYF.

This clonotype was picked up a small number of times. The V and J genes are TRBV10-3 and TRBJ1-1; 9 nucleotides align to TRBD1. With V trimmed by 4 bases and J by 0 bases, 9 bases remained unmatched. Germline-derived CDR1 and CDR2 are ENHRY and SYGVKD. This CDR3 comprises 17 residues. The CDR3 loop is CAISGITGGSMNTEAFF. The CDR3 nucleotides read TGTGCCATCAGTGGGATTACAGGGGGCAGCATGAACACTGAAGCTTTCTTT.

This clonotype has a count of ten or more. This chain links TRBV27 with TRBJ1-1; 8 bases match TRBD1. Losses at the gene ends were 4 bases for V and 1 base for J; bases not matched to a gene: 5. From germline, CDR1 is MNHEY and CDR2 SMNVEV (reference sequence). CDR3 size: 15 residues. The CDR3 region has the DNA TGTGCCAGCAGTTCCGGCGGGACAGGGAACACTGAAGCTTTCTTT. Protein: CASSSGGTGNTEAFF.

This clonotype occurred a few times. The J gene is TRBJ2-4, the V gene TRBV5-6; no reliable D call. V was trimmed by 2 bases and J by 6 bases, leaving 18 bases between them. The CDR3 runs to 16 residues. Germline V gene lookup returns CDR1 SGHDT and CDR2 YYEEEE. Written as DNA, the CDR3 is TGTGCCAGCAGCTTAGTACGGCCAATTTCAGGAAACATTCAGTACTTC. It encodes CASSLVRPISGNIQYF.

This clonotype has more than one count but fewer than ten. The V call is TRBV5-1, the J call TRBJ2-3; D not resolved. CDR1 and CDR2 (germline): SGHRS, YFSETQ. This CDR3 comprises 11 residues. V gave up 6 bases and J gave up 2 bases, with 4 bases separating them. CDR3 in amino acids: CASTPTDTQYF. The DNA of the CDR3 is TGCGCCAGCACCCCCACAGATACGCAGTATTTT.

This rearrangement joins TRBV4-1 to TRBJ2-3; 8 bases match TRBD1. The V gene's germline CDR1 is MGHRA and CDR2 YSYEKL. After removal of 9 bases from V and 3 bases from J, the junction contained 11 bases not matched to a gene. The CDR3 length is 15 residues. The CDR3 protein is CASGGTGSGTDTQYF. DNA for the CDR3: TGCGCCAGTGGCGGGACAGGTTCGGGAACAGATACGCAGTATTTT.

The rearrangement links TRBV24-1 to TRBJ2-1, with D perhaps assigned TRBD1 or TRBD2 (7 bases each). The CDR3 sequence is 14 residues long. Trimming removed 7 bases from V and 7 bases from J, with 16 bases in between. Germline V gene sequence: CDR1 KGHDR, CDR2 SFDVKD. CDR3 sequence (DNA): TGTGCCACCAGAGGGACCAGGGGGGGGAATGAGCAGTTCTTC. Encoded protein: CATRGTRGGNEQFF.

This clonotype came up a few times. This chain connects TRBV6-2 or TRBV6-3 to TRBJ2-2; TRBD1 agrees at 7 bases. V trimming: 4 bases; J trimming: 3 bases; junction bases outside the gene matches: 11. CDR1 and CDR2 (germline): MNHEY, SVGEGT. The CDR3 sequence is 17 residues long. CDR3 in amino acids: CASSSNQGVLYTGELFF. Written as DNA, the CDR3 is TGTGCCAGCAGTTCCAACCAGGGGGTTCTTTACACCGGGGAGCTGTTTTTT.

This sequence joins TRBV4-1 and TRBJ2-3, with unresolved D. Trimming left V 0 bases short and J 2 bases short, with 9 bases between. Per the germline V gene, CDR1 is MGHRA and CDR2 is YSYEKL. This CDR3 has 15 amino acids. CDR3 loop: CASSQEGRVTDTQYF. In nucleotides, the CDR3 is TGCGCCAGCAGCCAAGAGGGAAGGGTCACAGATACGCAGTATTTT.

This clonotype has just a few counts. This rearrangement joins TRBV24-1 to TRBJ2-6, with TRBD1 matching 9 bases. The trim removed 4 bases at V and 1 base at J, leaving 13 bases unmatched. Germline CDR1 KGHDR, CDR2 SFDVKD. CDR3 length: 20 residues. CDR3 in amino acids: CATSETAGTGFSSGANVLTF. The CDR3 DNA reads as TGTGCCACCAGTGAGACCGCCGGGACAGGGTTTTCTTCTGGGGCCAACGTCCTGACTTTC.

This clonotype was observed a few times. The chain couples TRBV7-8 to TRBJ2-3; no definite D call. Looked up from germline, CDR1 is SGHVS and CDR2 is FQNEAQ. The CDR3 is 14 amino acids. Trimming removed 5 bases from V and 4 bases from J, with 13 bases in between. The CDR3 DNA sequence: TGTGCCAGCAGCCTCAGCCTGCGTCCAGATACGCAGTATTTT. Its translation: CASSLSLRPDTQYF. Using reference TRBV7-8 and TRBJ2-3 for the parts outside the CDR3, the full variable domain is GAGVSQSPRYKVAKRGQDVALRCDPISGHVSLFWYQQALGQGPEFLTYFQNEAQLDKSGLPSDRFFAERPEGSVSTLKIQRTQQEDSAVYLCASSLSLRPDTQYFGPGTRLTVL.

This chain connects TRBV7-2 to TRBJ2-5, with a tentative D call TRBD1 (5 bases). The CDR3 contains 15 residues. The germline V gene encodes CDR1 SGHTA and CDR2 FQGNSA. Trimming pared 4 bases from V and 1 base from J, leaving 13 bases between. The CDR3 loop reads CASSSLRQSQETQYF. The DNA of the CDR3 is TGTGCCAGCAGCTCCCTTCGACAGAGCCAAGAGACCCAGTACTTC.

The chain employs TRBV7-3 and TRBJ2-2; D ambiguous. Germline CDR1 is SGHTA and CDR2 is FQGTGA. With 1 base removed from V and 3 bases from J, the gap between germline ends came to 6 bases. The CDR3 runs to 14 residues. CDR3 sequence (DNA): TGTGCCAGCAGCTTAAACCTAGACACCGGGGAGCTGTTTTTT. Translating it yields CASSLNLDTGELFF.

This clonotype has just a few counts. V usage is TRBV5-1 and J usage is TRBJ2-5; D might be TRBD1 (8 bases). V lost 5 bases, J lost 1 base, and 15 bases lay in between. The CDR3 loop spans 15 amino acids. Germline V gene sequence: CDR1 SGHRS, CDR2 YFSETQ. This CDR3 is CASRGGTGVQETQYF. The CDR3 DNA reads as TGCGCCAGCAGGGGGGGGACAGGTGTCCAAGAGACCCAGTACTTC. Filled out from reference TRBV5-1 and TRBJ2-5, the complete variable domain reads KAGVTQTPRYLIKTRGQQVTLSCSPISGHRSVSWYQQTPGQGLQFLFEYFSETQRNKGNFPGRFSGRQFSNSRSEMNVSTLELGDSALYLCASRGGTGVQETQYFGPGTRLLVL.

The gene calls are TRBV12-3 or TRBV12-4 and TRBJ1-5; 8 bases match TRBD1. J lost 7 bases, V lost 5 bases, and 13 bases had no gene match. CDR3 length: 16 amino acids. CDR3 sequence (DNA): TGTGCCAGCAGTCCCCATCTCCGGACAGGGACCCAGCCCCAGCATTTT. Protein product: CASSPHLRTGTQPQHF.

V gene TRBV29-1 combines with J gene TRBJ2-3; the D gene is possibly TRBD2 (6 bases). The CDR3 consists of 17 residues. Germline V CDR1 and CDR2: SQVTM, ANQGSEA. The V gene lost 4 bases and the J gene lost 3 bases, with 23 bases spanning the gap. The CDR3 DNA is TGCAGCGTTGCCGGTGGACGGGGGAATATTGAAACAGATACGCAGTATTTT. This codes for CSVAGGRGNIETDTQYF.

The genes are TRBV6-6 and TRBJ1-2; D is perhaps TRBD1 (6 bases). CDR3 length: 14 amino acids. The ends were cut back, 4 bases at V and 9 bases at J, with 18 bases in the middle. Germline V CDR1 and CDR2: MNHNY, SVGAGI (reference sequence). CDR3 DNA sequence: TGTGCCAGCAGTTCATCGGACAGCATTCGCCGCTACACCTTC. This encodes CASSSSDSIRRYTF.

The genes are TRBV20-1 and TRBJ1-5; D gene unclear. Germline CDR1 reads DFQATT; CDR2 reads SNEGSKA (reference sequence). The V gene lost 4 bases and the J gene lost 3 bases, with 13 bases spanning the gap. The CDR3 covers 14 residues. This chain's CDR3 is CSATGLSPNQPQHF. The CDR3 DNA reads as TGCAGTGCTACTGGACTCTCACCCAATCAGCCCCAGCATTTT.

This clonotype was observed a few times. The chain joins TRBV10-2 to TRBJ2-7; the D gene is possibly TRBD1 (5 bases). CDR1 is WSHSY, CDR2 SAAADI, per germline. Trimming stripped 5 bases from V and 0 bases from J, with 17 bases between. This CDR3 region has 16 residues. This chain's CDR3 is CASSIQVPASSYEQYF. The DNA of the CDR3 is TGCGCCAGCAGTATACAGGTGCCCGCTAGCTCCTACGAGCAGTACTTC.

Only a few counts were recorded for this clonotype. The chain uses TRBV5-5 and TRBJ2-2, with 8 bases aligning to TRBD1. The CDR3 loop spans 15 amino acids. The V gene's germline CDR1 is SGHKS and CDR2 YYEKEE (reference sequence). With 4 bases clipped from V and 3 bases from J, the junction kept 5 bases outside the gene matches. DNA for the CDR3: TGTGCCAGCAGCCGGACAGGGTGGGACACCGGGGAGCTGTTTTTT. This gives the protein CASSRTGWDTGELFF. The full variable domain, its missing parts supplied by reference TRBV5-5 and TRBJ2-2, is DAGVTQSPTHLIKTRGQQVTLRCSPISGHKSVSWYQQVLGQGPQFIFQYYEKEERGRGNFPDRFSARQFPNYSSELNVNALLLGDSALYLCASSRTGWDTGELFFGEGSRLTVL.

This chain uses TRBV5-5 with TRBJ2-1; 8 bases are a match to TRBD2. The V and J ends lost 1 base and 10 bases, in that order; junction bases with no gene match: 10. Germline CDR1 is SGHKS and CDR2 is YYEKEE (reference sequence). The CDR3 is 15 residues long. The CDR3 region has the DNA TGTGCCAGCAGCTTGTTTTCGGGGGGGCCTCGGGAGCAGTTCTTC. It specifies CASSLFSGGPREQFF.

Only a few counts were recorded for this clonotype. The rearrangement uses TRBV7-2 and TRBJ2-2, with a tentative D call TRBD2 (6 bases). CDR3 length: 16 residues. Germline CDR1 SGHTA, CDR2 FQGNSA. Trimming removed 2 bases at V and 3 bases at J, with 13 bases between. The chain's CDR3 is CASSLSGGWDTGELFF. DNA for the CDR3: TGTGCCAGCAGCTTATCCGGGGGATGGGACACCGGGGAGCTGTTTTTT. Supplemented by reference TRBV7-2 and TRBJ2-2, the full variable domain reads GAGVSQSPSNKVTEKGKDVELRCDPISGHTALYWYRQSLGQGLEFLIYFQGNSAPDKSGLPSDRFSAERTGGSVSTLTIQRTQQEDSAVYLCASSLSGGWDTGELFFGEGSRLTVL.

This clonotype was seen a handful of times. The CDR3 protein is CASSIRRGDYNEQFF. In nucleotides, the CDR3 is TGTGCCAGTAGTATCCGGCGGGGGGATTACAATGAGCAGTTCTTC. The V call is TRBV19, the J call TRBJ2-1, with 8 positions matching TRBD2. With V trimmed by 3 bases and J by 4 bases, 5 bases remained unmatched. This CDR3 region has 15 residues. The germline gives CDR1 LNHDA, CDR2 SQIVND (reference sequence).

Only a few counts were recorded for this clonotype. The chain links TRBV5-1 to TRBJ2-7; TRBD1 agrees at 7 bases. Per the germline V gene, CDR1 is SGHRS and CDR2 is YFSETQ. The CDR3 has 14 amino acids. Trimming cost V 7 bases and J 3 bases; bases outside gene matches: 10. DNA for the CDR3: TGCGCCAGCTGGCAAGGACAGGAATTCTACGAGCAGTACTTC. Its protein product is CASWQGQEFYEQYF.

A few counts support this clonotype. V and J are TRBV11-2 and TRBJ2-7, with D perhaps matching TRBD2 (6 bases). Looked up from germline, CDR1 is SGHAT and CDR2 is FQNNGV. The CDR3 runs to 15 residues. V was clipped by 4 bases and J by 4 bases, with 17 bases between them. CDR3 residues: CASSSPGGGGYEQYV. The DNA for the CDR3 is TGTGCCAGCAGCTCCCCCGGGGGTGGGGGATACGAGCAGTACGTC.

This clonotype was picked up a small number of times. This chain links TRBV4-1 with TRBJ1-5; perhaps TRBD1 as D (5 bases). The CDR3 runs to 17 residues. Germline V lookup: CDR1 MGHRA, CDR2 YSYEKL. V was clipped by 0 bases and J by 4 bases, with 16 bases between them. CDR3 loop: CASSQDRGTDVNQPQHF. The CDR3 coding sequence is TGCGCCAGCAGCCAAGATCGGGGGACGGATGTTAATCAGCCCCAGCATTTT.

The chain links TRBV12-5 to TRBJ1-5, with TRBD1 as a possible D gene (5 bases). This CDR3 contains 13 residues. V lost 4 bases and J lost 6, with 10 bases in between. Germline V gene sequence: CDR1 LGHNT, CDR2 FRNRAP. CDR3 region: CASGSDSGQPQHF. Written as DNA, the CDR3 is TGTGCTAGTGGTTCCGACAGCGGTCAGCCCCAGCATTTT. Supplemented by reference TRBV12-5 and TRBJ1-5, the full variable domain reads DARVTQTPRHKVTEMGQEVTMRCQPILGHNTVFWYRQTMMQGLELLAYFRNRAPLDDSGMPKDRFSAEMPDATLATLKIQPSEPRDSAVYFCASGSDSGQPQHFGDGTRLSIL.

Worth noting for this clonotype: One end of the junction is discordant with germline, which a read error may explain. CDR3 nucleotide sequence: TGTGCCAGCAGTTACTCGGGGGGGCCGAAGACCGGGGAGCTGTTTTTT. Translation: CASSYSGGPKTGELFF. The J gene is TRBJ2-2, the V gene TRBV6-5; D might be TRBD2 (7 bases). This CDR3 is 16 amino acids long. CDR1 is MNHEY, CDR2 SVGAGI, per germline.